Each of the 22 T cell receptor beta chains below was sequenced from the same sample in a study of metastatic and nonmetastatic thyroid tumors. All patients were untreated before thyroid surgery. TCRdb re-called clones from the PCR reads using MiXCR. The table has around 19,000 clones, approximately 25% seen once. The sample was tumor tissue. These TCRs come from a female donor with papillary thyroid cancer or a benign thyroid nodule (not recorded which). Some clones in this sample may be carry-over from other donors' samples.

This clone was picked up a small number of times. This sequence joins TRBV6-1 and TRBJ2-6, with D hard to call. The germline V gene has CDR1 MNHNS and CDR2 SASEGT. V lost 3 bases and J lost 0, with 3 bases in between. The CDR3 runs to 14 residues. This CDR3 reads CASSDNSGANVLTF. The CDR3 DNA reads as TGTGCCAGCAGTGACAACTCTGGGGCCAACGTCCTGACTTTC.

This clone ranks as medium-sized. This chain connects TRBV6-1 to TRBJ1-1, with 11 nucleotides matching TRBD1. Germline V gene lookup returns CDR1 MNHNS and CDR2 SASEGT. The CDR3 runs 16 residues. The V gene end was trimmed by 6 bases and the J gene end by 3 bases; junction bases not matched to a gene: 9. The CDR3: CASRSGTGGLDTEAFF. The CDR3 DNA reads as TGTGCCAGCAGGTCCGGGACAGGGGGGTTGGACACTGAAGCTTTCTTT.

This clone was seen ten or more times. The chain has TRBV11-2 and TRBJ2-1; 13 bases are a match to TRBD2. The V and J ends lost 1 base and 6 bases, in that order; junction bases with no gene match: 0. CDR1 is SGHAT and CDR2 is FQNNGV in the germline V gene. This CDR3 contains 15 residues. The CDR3 protein is CASSLGTSGSNEQFF. CDR3 nucleotide sequence: TGTGCCAGCAGCTTAGGGACTAGCGGGAGCAATGAGCAGTTCTTC.

This chain joins TRBV20-1 and TRBJ1-5; TRBD1 agrees at 7 bases. The CDR3 length is 13 residues. The J segment lost 4 bases and the V segment lost 7 bases, leaving 7 bases of the junction unmatched. Germline CDR1 and CDR2: DFQATT and SNEGSKA (reference sequence). The CDR3, as DNA: TGCAGTGTTGACCAGGGGGGAAATCAGCCCCAGCATTTT. Protein product: CSVDQGGNQPQHF.

In its sample, this clone was seen once. The rearrangement links TRBV20-1 to TRBJ2-1; TRBD2 matches at 7 bases. The CDR3 runs to 18 residues. The J segment lost 9 bases and the V segment lost 0 bases, leaving 20 bases of the junction unmatched. Germline V gene lookup returns CDR1 DFQATT and CDR2 SNEGSKA (reference sequence). The CDR3 spells CSARDPFGTSVRGSEQFF. DNA for the CDR3: TGCAGTGCTAGAGATCCCTTTGGTACTAGCGTGAGGGGTAGTGAGCAGTTCTTC.

This clone was detected many times. The CDR3 DNA follows: TGCAGTGCTAAGGGCACTAGCGATTACAATGAGCAGTTCTTC. Amino acids: CSAKGTSDYNEQFF. The chain joins TRBV20-1 to TRBJ2-1; TRBD2 aligns across 7 bases. Germline V CDR1 and CDR2: DFQATT, SNEGSKA (reference sequence). V was pared by 4 bases and J by 4 bases, with 7 bases of the junction left unmatched. The CDR3 has 14 residues.

In its sample, this clone was seen many times. This rearrangement joins TRBV18 to TRBJ2-3, with D unresolved. This CDR3 contains 12 residues. Germline V gene sequence: CDR1 KGHSH, CDR2 LQKENI. V shed 3 bases and J shed 4 bases, with 5 bases lying between them. The CDR3 region has the DNA TGTGCCAGCTCACCGCTCCCAGATACGCAGTATTTT. It codes for CASSPLPDTQYF.

This clone came up a few times. The CDR3 reads CASSWREASINEQFF. DNA for the CDR3: TGTGCCAGCAGTTGGCGGGAGGCCTCCATCAATGAGCAGTTCTTC. The gene calls are TRBV6-2 or TRBV6-3 and TRBJ2-1, with TRBD2 matching 8 bases. The CDR3 has 15 amino acids. V gave up 4 bases and J gave up 6 bases; unmatched junction bases: 8. Germline CDR1 reads MNHEY; CDR2 reads SVGEGT.

This clone showed up many times. The gene calls are TRBV15 and TRBJ2-1, with a possible D match to TRBD1 (6 bases). Trimming took off 0 bases at V and 4 bases at J, with 13 bases between the two ends. The CDR3 runs 16 residues. Germline-derived CDR1 and CDR2 are LNHNV and YYDKDF (reference sequence). The CDR3 region has the DNA TGTGCCACCAGCAGAGAAAAGGCAGGGGCTTACAATGAGCAGTTCTTC. Translation gives CATSREKAGAYNEQFF.

A single count supports this clone. A much more abundant neighbour one base away suggests this may be a read error. The chain uses TRBV5-5 and TRBJ2-3; D gene unclear. Germline CDR1 is SGHKS and CDR2 is YYEKEE (reference sequence). The CDR3 contains 14 residues. Deletions cut 1 base from V and 2 bases from J, with 8 bases between. Here the CDR3 reads CASSLWSFTDTQYF. The CDR3 DNA reads as TGTGCCAGCAGCTTGTGGTCCTTCACAGATACGCAGTATTTT.

This clone came up a few times. This sequence may be a read error, since a much larger clone differs from it by one base. The V gene is TRBV6-4, the J gene TRBJ2-2, with a possible D match to TRBD2 (5 bases). The CDR3 has 16 amino acids. The germline V gene encodes CDR1 MRHNA and CDR2 SNTAGT. The CDR3 DNA is TGTGCCAGCAGTGACTCGCGGGCGTGGGATACCGGGGAGCCGTTTTTT. It codes for CASSDSRAWDTGEPFF.

This clone was seen a few times. The V and J genes are TRBV6-1 and TRBJ1-1; D is unresolved. Germline lookup yields CDR1 MNHNS and CDR2 SASEGT. The CDR3 is 13 residues long. Trimming removed 3 bases from V and 2 bases from J, with 7 bases in between. The CDR3 protein is CASSDLTNTEAFF. CDR3 coding DNA: TGTGCCAGCAGTGATTTGACCAACACTGAAGCTTTCTTT.

This clone was detected only a few times. V usage is TRBV27 and J usage is TRBJ2-7; 10 bases agree with TRBD1. This CDR3 contains 14 residues. From germline, CDR1 is MNHEY and CDR2 SMNVEV (reference sequence). The trim removed 5 bases at V and 5 bases at J, leaving 6 bases unmatched. The CDR3 DNA reads as TGTGCCAGCAGTCCTGCGGGACAGGGGAACGAGCAGTACTTC. It encodes CASSPAGQGNEQYF.

Sample share makes this clone medium-sized. The CDR3 spells CATSDPIRTDTQYF. The CDR3 bases are TGTGCCACCAGTGATCCCATACGGACAGATACGCAGTATTTT. The V gene is TRBV24-1, the J gene TRBJ2-3; D is unclear. The germline CDR1 and CDR2 sequences are KGHDR and SFDVKD. The CDR3 runs to 14 residues. V was cut by 3 bases and J by 3 bases, with 9 bases left in between.

On this clone itself: A read error may explain this, as a much larger clone is one base away. The rearrangement joins TRBV2 to TRBJ2-4, with 9 positions matching TRBD2. This CDR3 has 18 amino acids. CDR1 and CDR2 from the germline V gene are SNHLY and FYNNEI. CDR3 in amino acids: CTSSEPPGLAGTKNIQYF. Written as DNA, the CDR3 is TGTACCAGCAGTGAACCACCGGGGCTAGCGGGAACCAAAAACATTCAGTACTTC.

The J gene is TRBJ2-1, the V gene TRBV11-2; TRBD2 might be the D (6 bases). CDR3 length: 16 amino acids. CDR1 is SGHAT, CDR2 FQNNGV, per germline. Trimming cost V 7 bases and J 8 bases, with 24 bases left between them. CDR3 loop: CASTDLGTGGLDEQFF. CDR3 sequence (DNA): TGTGCCAGCACCGACCTCGGGACTGGCGGTCTGGATGAGCAGTTCTTC. Based on the CDR3 plus reference TRBV11-2 and TRBJ2-1, the full variable domain is EAGVAQSPRYKIIEKRQSVAFWCNPISGHATLYWYQQILGQGPKLLIQFQNNGVVDDSQLPKDRFSAERLKGVDSTLKIQPAKLEDSAVYLCASTDLGTGGLDEQFFGPGTRLTVL.

This clone was counted at least ten times. The chain combines TRBV6-1 with TRBJ2-6; the match to TRBD1 covers 9 bases. The CDR3 is 17 residues long. CDR1 and CDR2 (germline): MNHNS, SASEGT. V shed 6 bases, J shed 4 bases, and the junction held 10 bases outside the gene matches. The CDR3 loop is CASSRQGGSMGANVLTF. The DNA of the CDR3 is TGTGCCAGCAGCAGACAGGGGGGTTCTATGGGGGCCAACGTCCTGACTTTC.

This clone is termed medium-sized. The gene calls are TRBV6-1 and TRBJ1-2, with D tentatively TRBD1 (5 bases). V lost 6 bases and J lost 13, with 18 bases in between. CDR3 length: 12 amino acids. Per the germline V gene, CDR1 is MNHNS and CDR2 is SASEGT. CDR3 sequence reads: CASRPGPSIATF. As DNA, the CDR3 is TGTGCCAGCAGACCGGGACCCTCGATCGCCACCTTC.

This clone was counted only a few times. A much bigger clone sits one base away, suggesting this may be a read error. This sequence joins TRBV30 and TRBJ2-3; D call uncertain. Trimming left V 4 bases short and J 5 bases short, with 10 bases between. Germline CDR1 and CDR2: GTSNPN and SVGIG (reference sequence). The CDR3 has 12 amino acids. The DNA of the CDR3 is TGTGCCTGGATTCCCCTAGGAGATACGCAGTATTTT. Amino acids: CAWIPLGDTQYF.

This clone was seen ten or more times. This chain uses TRBV29-1 with TRBJ1-2; 8 nucleotides match TRBD1. The CDR3 runs to 14 residues. The V gene end was trimmed by 1 base and the J gene end by 7 bases; junction bases not matched to a gene: 8. CDR1 is SQVTM and CDR2 is ANQGSEA in the germline V gene. The CDR3 reads CSVEGSGQASGYTF. DNA for the CDR3: TGCAGCGTTGAAGGGTCGGGACAGGCGTCTGGCTACACCTTC.

This clone has more than one count but fewer than ten. Relative to the germline gene, one junction end is altered; a read error may explain this. CDR3 DNA sequence: TGTGCCATCAGTCGGACTAGCCTCGGGGAGCTGCTTTTT. Its protein product is CAISRTSLGELLF. The chain has TRBV6-4 and TRBJ2-2; 8 nucleotides align to TRBD2. The CDR3 extends over 13 amino acids. From germline, CDR1 is MRHNA and CDR2 SNTAGT.

This clone was observed many times. One junction end does not reproduce the germline sequence, and a read error may be involved. The chain links TRBV20-1 to TRBJ2-7; 7 bases match TRBD1. The germline V gene encodes CDR1 DFQATT and CDR2 SNEGSKA (reference sequence). The length of the CDR3 is 16 residues. CDR3 coding DNA: TGCGGTGCTAGAGAGGTCGGGCAGGGGGACTCCTACGAGCAGTACTTC. Its translation: CGAREVGQGDSYEQYF.